This T cell receptor (beta chain) was profiled in a study of control samples from healthy donors and cancer patients (TCRdb year 2020). The method was the immunoSEQ multiplex PCR assay. What TCRdb holds here is the immuneACCESS table cut down to in-frame rearrangements. Part of the clones is not present; checked against another copy, under half of the missing clones reflect an unresolved V gene, and the others are unexplained. A total of about 61,000 clones appear in this sample, about 90% of them only once. The ten largest clones add up to around 5.9% of the sample. As regards this clone: Its antigen is still unknown. Base qualities are not at hand, and no much larger clone is one base apart.

From a lookup of the germline V gene, CDR1 and CDR2 are KGHSH and LQKENI. The CDR3 runs 14 amino acids, cysteine and phenylalanine included. Of all the DNA, just the CDR3 is kept, 42 bases in frame from base 1. V and J are trimmed by 2 bases and 10 bases, and the gene matches miss 8 bases of the junction. This chain joins TRBV18 to TRBJ2-1; 7 central nucleotides agree with TRBD1. Sequencing was carried out using PBMCs. This clonotype was obtained from a man in his 60s with colorectal cancer. The DNA is TGTGCCAGCTCACCAGAGGGGGCCCCCGGGGAGCAGTTCTTC. Translated, it gives CASSPEGAPGEQFF.